The next 3 T cell receptor beta chains were all read from a single sample in a study of chemoradiotherapy in HPV16-positive cancers. Assay used: immunoSEQ multiplex PCR; TCRdb lists only in-frame clones, some missing. The table lists roughly 29,000 clones, 90% to 95% of them singletons. The source material was blood, sampled from a patient who underwent chemoradiotherapy. The receptors here all came from a human donor with HPV-associated anogenital cancer.

The chain couples TRBV7-2 to TRBJ2-7; TRBD1 matches at 9 bases. Germline V CDR1 and CDR2: SGHTA, FQGNSA. The J segment lost 6 bases and the V segment lost 2 bases, leaving 8 bases of the junction unmatched. The CDR3 length is 15 residues. CDR3 sequence reads: CASSLLGQGTSEQYF. CDR3 in DNA: TGTGCCAGCAGCTTACTTGGACAGGGGACGTCCGAGCAGTACTTC.

V is TRBV19 and J is TRBJ1-6; perhaps TRBD1 as D (5 bases). Trimming stripped 4 bases from V and 0 bases from J, with 25 bases between. CDR3 size: 21 residues. Germline V gives CDR1 LNHDA, CDR2 SQIVND (reference sequence). Here the CDR3 DNA reads TGTGCCAGTAGTACACGTCAGGGTAGTCCCCCCATAAGCTCCTATAATTCACCCCTCCACTTT. Its translation: CASSTRQGSPPISSYNSPLHF.

In this sample, this clone turned up a few times. The chain combines TRBV10-1 with TRBJ2-7, with D maybe TRBD1 (6 bases). The CDR3 extends over 15 amino acids. Germline V gene lookup returns CDR1 WNHNN and CDR2 SYGVQD (reference sequence). The V gene lost 2 bases and the J gene lost 4 bases, with 15 bases spanning the gap. CDR3 in amino acids: CASSEGTGRGYEQYF. CDR3 DNA sequence: TGCGCCAGCAGTGAGGGAACAGGGAGAGGGTACGAGCAGTACTTC.